This T cell receptor (beta chain) was sequenced during a study of T cells in Graves' hyperthyroidism and ophthalmopathy (dated by TCRdb to 2018 to 2020). About the investigation overall: Peripheral blood samples were taken at the time of initial diagnosis, prior to any treatment. A discovery cohort of roughly 100 patients, 43 with Graves' ophthalmopathy and 55 to 65 with stable Graves' hyperthyroidism, was used to find distinguishing TCR V-J signatures. An independent validation cohort of fewer than 20 hyperthyroidism patients and 17 patients who later progressed to ophthalmopathy tested prospective prediction of ophthalmopathy. For training and testing, the roughly 97 patients in the discovery cohort were randomly divided in a 7:3 ratio. In about 6 Graves' hyperthyroidism patients, the study also compared T-cell repertoires from thyroid tissue with T-cell repertoires from blood. After blood sampling, hyperthyroidism patients were treated with methimazole at a starting dose of 30 mg daily, and ophthalmopathy patients were treated with high-dose intravenous methylprednisolone. The paper describes TCR Vbeta CDR3 sequencing of 135 peripheral blood samples, made up of roughly 40 ophthalmopathy patients, around 73 hyperthyroidism patients and 17 progressor patients.

The CDR3 sequence holds 13 residues, the cysteine and phenylalanine included. Just the 39-base CDR3 DNA is kept, in frame starting at base 1. V and J are truncated by 7 bases and 2 bases respectively, leaving an intervening sequence of 14 bases. Based on the germline V gene (reference sequence), the CDR1 and CDR2 sequences are DFQATT and SNEGSKA. Turning to this clonotype: Its antigen is not yet known. No much larger clone is present one base from it, and per-base qualities are unavailable.

Ophthalmopathy patients had moderately to severely active disease, Clinical Activity Score of at least 3, NOSPECS grade of at least 4, and duration under 3 months. Patients with uncontrolled infections, other autoimmune diseases, pregnancy or lactation were excluded. Clinical symptoms, serum thyroxine and TRAb, thyroid ultrasound, and orbital computed tomography formed the basis for the diagnoses. Ficoll-Paque density gradient centrifugation was used to isolate PBMCs from under 11 ml of fresh peripheral blood. Trizol reagent was used to extract total RNA, and RNA quality was then checked on an Agilent 2100 Bioanalyzer. Here is what the overall study found, with its caveats: A 13 V-J signature model separated ophthalmopathy from stable hyperthyroidism, with 87.88% sensitivity and 81.08% specificity in cross-validation and 80%/75% in testing. Most expanded thyroid clonotypes (frequency above 0.001) were also found in blood, which suggests that blood repertoires may mirror thyroid immune responses. In validation, the model predicted progression to ophthalmopathy with around 71% sensitivity and roughly 75% specificity, a median of approximately 6.5 months before onset. No statistical method was used to set the sample size in advance, and investigators knew the group allocation.

Amplification of TCR beta CDR3 regions was carried out from RNA transcripts. The first round of RT-PCR for the TCR CDR3 was performed with the HTBI primer set and the Qiagen OneStep RT-PCR kit. Libraries were constructed in a second round of multiplex PCR, after which size selection and purification were carried out. The libraries were sequenced on an Illumina HiSeq2000 using paired-end 100 bp reads. In the paper's pipeline: SOAPnuke was used to process the raw data, with reads discarded if the reads contained adapters or uncalled bases, had a mean Phred below 15, or lacked an exact constant-primer or identifier match. COPE v1.2.5 was used to merge high-quality paired reads, and clonotypes were defined as unique nucleotide sequences. Clonotypes were aligned to IMGT TRBV, TRBD and TRBJ reference segments using MiTCR v1.1. The analysis was restricted to V-J combinations with a frequency above 0.0001, which together covered 98% to 99.2% of the repertoires. The TCS score was defined as F50 (clonal expansion) divided by E x V (chaos), with BLOSUM62-based TCRdist calculated between CDR3 peptides within each V-J. Welch's t-statistics and random forest reduced fewer than 600 V-J features to 13, which were used in a naive Bayes classifier (R e1071). TCRdb's own reprocessing of the public reads used fastp at Q25 and MiXCR and kept productive beta chains. Entries are consolidated by CDR3 protein sequence, retaining the most common genes and DNA. TCRdb, rather than the study authors, made the V and J calls. Recorded for this sample are hundreds of thousands of distinct CDR3 sequences; just under 20% of them occurred a single time. Roughly 50% of the sample comes from the top ten.

The clonotype was recovered from a man aged 40-49 years with Graves' ophthalmopathy. Recombination connected TRBV20-1 to TRBJ2-5; TRBD2 is a weak D gene call, 5 bases matching. The sample consisted of blood. The DNA sequence is given as TGCAGTGTACGCCAAGACTATCAAGAGACCCAGTACTTC. Protein translation: CSVRQDYQETQYF.